This T cell receptor (beta chain) was identified during a study of blood T cell repertoires in COVID-19. Study-wide context: Samples representing acute and convalescent COVID-19 were sourced from the United States, Italy and Spain.

All enrollees were roughly 18 to 90 years old and from 20 to 25 US areas. Clones were sequenced by immunoSEQ multiplex PCR, and TCRdb holds only the in-frame ones, with some missing. Of about 370,000 clones listed, 75% to 90% are singletons. Germline-derived CDR1 and CDR2 are SGHAT and FQNNGV. This CDR3 region has 14 residues. J lost 6 bases, V lost 0 bases, and 4 bases had no gene match. Input material: PBMCs or T cells enriched from blood (not recorded which). The receptor comes from a man aged 18 to 35 who had recovered from COVID-19. The V and J genes are TRBV11-2 and TRBJ1-1; 7 bases agree with TRBD1. This CDR3 is CASSLDRGSAEAFF. For the CDR3, the DNA is TGTGCCAGCAGCTTAGACAGGGGGTCCGCTGAAGCTTTCTTT.